These 30 T cell receptor beta chains came from one sample sequenced in a study of PD-1 blockade in classical Hodgkin lymphoma. Repertoires were generated with immunoSEQ multiplex PCR, while TCRdb's copy carries only in-frame clones and drops some. The repertoire holds about 11,000 clones, with 82% as singletons. Each patient relapsed following autologous stem cell transplantation, and prior brentuximab vedotin exposure differed. The source material was peripheral blood mononuclear cells (PBMCs), sampled before the second cycle of nivolumab. The receptor source for this set is a human donor with classical Hodgkin lymphoma.

The chain links TRBV5-6 to TRBJ2-3; TRBD2 matches at 13 bases. The germline CDR1 and CDR2 sequences are SGHDT and YYEEEE. This CDR3 has 17 amino acids. Trimming cost V 0 bases and J 2 bases; bases outside gene matches: 3. CDR3 loop: CASSLATSGGATDTQYF. The DNA of the CDR3 is TGTGCCAGCAGCTTGGCCACTAGCGGGGGGGCCACAGATACGCAGTATTTT.

V usage is TRBV5-6 and J usage is TRBJ2-7, with D uncertain. The germline gives CDR1 SGHDT, CDR2 YYEEEE. The germline V and J ends were trimmed by 1 base and 6 bases, with 5 bases remaining between them. This CDR3 is built from 11 residues. CDR3 DNA sequence: TGTGCCAGCAGCTTGAAATCCGAGCAGTACTTC. Encoded protein: CASSLKSEQYF.

CDR3 in amino acids: CAISAFTSPLHF. CDR3 nucleotide sequence: TGTGCCATCAGTGCTTTTACTTCACCCCTCCACTTT. The gene calls are TRBV10-3 and TRBJ1-6; D not certain. The CDR3 extends over 12 amino acids. Germline V gene lookup returns CDR1 ENHRY and CDR2 SYGVKD. With 4 bases removed from V and 9 bases from J, the gap between germline ends came to 7 bases.

The chain carries TRBV27 and TRBJ2-6; D not certain. Between the trimmed V and J ends, which lost 5 bases and 0 bases, there was a span of 5 bases. Germline V gene data show CDR1 as MNHEY and CDR2 as SMNVEV (reference sequence). The CDR3 sequence is 14 residues long. The CDR3 nucleotides read TGTGCCAGCAGTGGCTACTCTGGGGCCAACGTCCTGACTTTC. This codes for CASSGYSGANVLTF.

The CDR3 region is CASSYSTGQISYEQYF. The CDR3 nucleotides read TGTGCCAGCAGTTACTCGACGGGACAGATCTCCTACGAGCAGTACTTC. The gene calls are TRBV6-5 and TRBJ2-7; 7 positions match TRBD1. Germline lookup yields CDR1 MNHEY and CDR2 SVGAGI. The CDR3 has 16 residues. The J segment lost 0 bases and the V segment lost 0 bases, leaving 5 bases of the junction unmatched.

The chain recombines TRBV27 with TRBJ2-1, with 8 nucleotides matching TRBD1. Trimming removed 5 bases from V and 4 bases from J; junction bases left unmatched: 4. The germline gives CDR1 MNHEY, CDR2 SMNVEV (reference sequence). This CDR3 comprises 14 residues. The CDR3 spells CASSPRDRYNEQFF. The CDR3 DNA reads TGTGCCAGCAGTCCCCGGGACAGGTACAATGAGCAGTTCTTC.

This clone has a single count. The chain links TRBV19 to TRBJ1-2; D is unresolved. With 3 bases removed from V and 0 bases from J, the gap between germline ends came to 14 bases. There are 16 residues in the CDR3. CDR1 LNHDA and CDR2 SQIVND come from the germline V gene (reference sequence). DNA for the CDR3: TGTGCCAGTAGTATTGGAGCGATCCCTACTAACTATGGCTACACCTTC. Its protein product is CASSIGAIPTNYGYTF.

With regard to this clone: Other DNA sequences of this sample code for an identical CDR3. The chain recombines TRBV27 with TRBJ1-2; 9 nucleotides match TRBD1. V lost 6 bases to trimming and J lost 8 bases; unmatched junction nucleotides: 4. Per the germline V gene, CDR1 is MNHEY and CDR2 is SMNVEV (reference sequence). The CDR3 is made up of 12 amino acids. CDR3 sequence reads: CASRQGAGGYTF. The CDR3, as DNA: TGTGCCAGCAGACAGGGGGCAGGAGGCTACACCTTC.

V is TRBV5-4 and J is TRBJ1-2; D is unresolved. The V gene's germline CDR1 is SGHNT and CDR2 YYREEE (reference sequence). V shed 0 bases and J shed 4 bases, with 7 bases lying between them. The CDR3 extends over 13 amino acids. DNA of the CDR3: TGTGCCAGCAGCTTGGGTAGTGCCTATGGCTACACCTTC. Protein product: CASSLGSAYGYTF. The whole variable domain, remainder taken from reference TRBV5-4 and TRBJ1-2, is ETGVTQSPTHLIKTRGQQVTLRCSSQSGHNTVSWYQQALGQGPQFIFQYYREEENGRGNFPPRFSGLQFPNYSSELNVNALELDDSALYLCASSLGSAYGYTFGSGTRLTVV.

The chain joins TRBV28 to TRBJ2-3; weak D call: TRBD2 (5 bases). Germline V CDR1 and CDR2: MDHEN, SYDVKM. This CDR3 contains 16 residues. V was pared by 4 bases and J by 2 bases, with 16 bases between. CDR3 in amino acids: CASSSLLVSYTDTQYF. As DNA, the CDR3 is TGTGCCAGCAGTTCCTTACTAGTTAGCTACACAGATACGCAGTATTTT.

This chain joins TRBV27 and TRBJ2-3, with TRBD2 as a possible D gene (6 bases). Germline loops: CDR1 MNHEY, CDR2 SMNVEV (reference sequence). V lost 5 bases and J lost 0, with 12 bases in between. The CDR3 contains 15 residues. The CDR3 protein is CASSPWAGSTDTQYF. The CDR3 bases are TGTGCCAGCAGTCCCTGGGCGGGAAGCACAGATACGCAGTATTTT.

This clone was counted a single time. The rearrangement joins TRBV27 to TRBJ2-5; D uncertain. The J call could be wrong; TRBJ2-7 is a better fit for the DNA end. The germline gives CDR1 MNHEY, CDR2 SMNVEV (reference sequence). This CDR3 is 14 amino acids long. For the CDR3, the DNA is TGTGCCAGCAGTTTTGGCACACCTCCGAACGAGCAGTACTTC. Protein product: CASSFGTPPNEQYF.

V gene TRBV28 combines with J gene TRBJ2-4; D unclear. Per germline, CDR1 MDHEN and CDR2 SYDVKM. V shed 4 bases and J shed 3 bases, with 13 bases lying between them. The CDR3 covers 15 residues. This CDR3 reads CASSSPEYGKNIQYF. CDR3 DNA: TGTGCCAGCAGTTCCCCGGAATACGGCAAAAACATTCAGTACTTC.

The rearrangement uses TRBV5-1 and TRBJ2-3; the match to TRBD2 covers 7 bases. Germline CDR1 and CDR2: SGHRS and YFSETQ. CDR3 length: 16 residues. The trim removed 0 bases at V and 3 bases at J, leaving 7 bases unmatched. The CDR3 sequence is CASSLGEGLSTDTQYF. The CDR3 region has the DNA TGCGCCAGCAGCTTGGGGGAGGGGCTATCGACAGATACGCAGTATTTT.

This sequence joins TRBV29-1 and TRBJ1-1; TRBD1 might be the D (6 bases). The germline V gene encodes CDR1 SQVTM and CDR2 ANQGSEA. The CDR3 sequence is 13 residues long. V was trimmed by 2 bases and J by 1 base, leaving 8 bases between them. The CDR3 region is CSVEPGANTEAFF. The CDR3 DNA sequence: TGCAGCGTTGAACCGGGGGCGAACACTGAAGCTTTCTTT.

The table lists this clone with a count of one. The rearrangement links TRBV2 to TRBJ2-3; D perhaps matches TRBD2 (5 bases). The V gene's germline CDR1 is SNHLY and CDR2 FYNNEI. V lost 10 bases and J 6 bases, leaving 17 bases between the germline ends. The CDR3 runs 13 residues. CDR3 sequence reads: CAILVSGADTQYF. The CDR3, as DNA: TGTGCCATCCTAGTGAGCGGAGCGGATACGCAGTATTTT.

This chain connects TRBV7-7 to TRBJ2-1; 8 nucleotides match TRBD2. Germline V gene data show CDR1 as SSHAT and CDR2 as FNYEAQ (reference sequence). The CDR3 loop spans 16 amino acids. Unmatched junction bases numbered 6, after V lost 1 base and J lost 4 bases. CDR3 coding DNA: TGTGCCAGCAGCTTAGATCCGGGGGGGCCGTACAATGAGCAGTTCTTC. It encodes CASSLDPGGPYNEQFF.

CDR3 coding DNA: TGTGCCAGCAGCTTTGGACAGGTTACGTACGAGCAGTACTTC. Translation: CASSFGQVTYEQYF. The chain is built from TRBV5-6 and TRBJ2-7, with TRBD1 identical over 7 bases. The CDR3 runs to 14 residues. J was trimmed by 4 bases and V by 2 bases; bases with no gene match: 6. CDR1 is SGHDT and CDR2 is YYEEEE in the germline V gene. Together with reference TRBV5-6 and TRBJ2-7, the CDR3 gives the full variable domain: DAGVTQSPTHLIKTRGQQVTLRCSPKSGHDTVSWYQQALGQGPQFIFQYYEEEERQRGNFPDRFSGHQFPNYSSELNVNALLLGDSALYLCASSFGQVTYEQYFGPGTRLTVT.

V gene TRBV7-9 combines with J gene TRBJ1-4, with D maybe TRBD1 (6 bases). The CDR3 runs 15 residues. Trimming removed 1 base from V and 3 bases from J, with 9 bases in between. Germline lookup yields CDR1 SEHNR and CDR2 FQNEAQ (reference sequence). CDR3 region: CASSLDRDANEKLFF. CDR3 DNA sequence: TGTGCCAGCAGCTTAGACAGGGACGCTAATGAAAAACTGTTTTTT.

This chain links TRBV9 with TRBJ1-4, with TRBD1 as a possible D gene (6 bases). CDR1 SGDLS and CDR2 YYNGEE come from the germline V gene. Trimming removed 3 bases from V and 5 bases from J, with 17 bases in between. The length of the CDR3 is 16 residues. CDR3 bases: TGTGCCAGCAGCGCGCCAGGGGTCCCTCCGAATGAAAAACTGTTTTTT. Translation: CASSAPGVPPNEKLFF.

In this sample, this clone turned up once. The rearrangement joins TRBV9 to TRBJ2-7; no reliable D call. Trimming left V 0 bases short and J 5 bases short, with 9 bases between. Germline V gene lookup returns CDR1 SGDLS and CDR2 YYNGEE. The CDR3 is 13 amino acids. CDR3 residues: CASSVGGVHEQYF. In nucleotides, the CDR3 is TGTGCCAGCAGCGTAGGTGGGGTACACGAGCAGTACTTC.

The chain is built from TRBV30 and TRBJ1-2; D ambiguous. Trimming left V 0 bases short and J 3 bases short, with 11 bases between. CDR1 is GTSNPN, CDR2 SVGIG, per germline (reference sequence). This CDR3 has 14 amino acids. In nucleotides, the CDR3 is TGTGCCTGGAGTGTAAGCCGACTGGACTATGGCTACACCTTC. It codes for CAWSVSRLDYGYTF.

As concerns this clone: An end of the junction differs from the germline gene, which may be a read error. The chain employs TRBV14 and TRBJ1-2, with D tentatively TRBD1 (5 bases). The germline CDR1 and CDR2 sequences are SGHDN and FVKESK. This CDR3 has 15 amino acids. CDR3 bases: TGTGCCGGCAGCCATCAGGGACTTTCCCTCTATGGCTACACCTTC. It specifies CAGSHQGLSLYGYTF.

This chain joins TRBV4-3 and TRBJ1-1, with TRBD1 as a possible D gene (6 bases). Trimming shortened V by 1 base and J by 5 bases, and 11 bases separated the two germline ends. Germline CDR1 LGHNA, CDR2 YSLEER. The CDR3 spans 14 residues. The CDR3 spells CASSQVGGLTEAFF. CDR3 nucleotides: TGCGCCAGCAGCCAAGTGGGGGGGCTAACTGAAGCTTTCTTT.

As to this clone: This sample also contains other DNA sequences that code for the same CDR3. V gene TRBV18 combines with J gene TRBJ1-5; TRBD1 is a possible D gene (5 bases). CDR3 length equals 13 residues. Per germline, CDR1 KGHSH and CDR2 LQKENI. V was shortened by 4 bases and J by 5 bases, with 9 bases between the two germline ends. CDR3 nucleotides: TGTGCCAGCTCACTTGACAGAGATCAGCCCCAGCATTTT. It specifies CASSLDRDQPQHF.

The chain carries TRBV7-2 and TRBJ2-5; D may be TRBD1 or TRBD2 (6 bases each). The germline gives CDR1 SGHTA, CDR2 FQGNSA. CDR3 length equals 15 residues. The V end was cut by 1 base, the J end by 5 bases, with 14 bases between. CDR3 in DNA: TGTGCCAGCAGCTTAGGGGGCCGGAGGGGGGAGACCCAGTACTTC. Amino acids: CASSLGGRRGETQYF.

The chain has TRBV5-6 and TRBJ2-3; 14 bases match TRBD2. Per the germline V gene, CDR1 is SGHDT and CDR2 is YYEEEE. With 5 bases clipped from V and 5 bases from J, the junction kept 7 bases outside the gene matches. This CDR3 has 16 amino acids. CDR3 nucleotide sequence: TGTGCCAGCAGTCCGACTAGCGGGGGGGTGGTAGATACGCAGTATTTT. Protein product: CASSPTSGGVVDTQYF.

The chain joins TRBV10-3 to TRBJ1-2; D is undetermined. The CDR3 loop spans 13 amino acids. Trimming cost V 3 bases and J 4 bases, with 9 bases left between them. Germline V CDR1 and CDR2: ENHRY, SYGVKD. For the CDR3, the DNA is TGTGCCATCAGTGACGACATAGCCTATGGCTACACCTTC. Amino acid sequence: CAISDDIAYGYTF.

J is TRBJ1-6 and V is TRBV28; weak D call: TRBD1 (5 bases). The CDR3 has 15 residues. The V end lost 1 base, the J end lost 8 bases, and 12 bases lay between the germline ends. Per germline, CDR1 MDHEN and CDR2 SYDVKM. The CDR3 DNA reads TGTGCCAGCAGTTTATACAGGTTGGGGGATTCACCCCTCCACTTT. Its protein is CASSLYRLGDSPLHF.

This clone has a handful of counts. This chain connects TRBV10-1 to TRBJ2-7; D perhaps matches TRBD2 (5 bases). Germline CDR1 WNHNN, CDR2 SYGVQD (reference sequence). The length of the CDR3 is 17 residues. V shed 8 bases and J shed 3 bases, with 26 bases lying between them. Here the CDR3 reads CASLARPVLIRGYEQYF. The CDR3 bases are TGCGCCAGCCTGGCCCGTCCGGTCCTAATACGGGGCTACGAGCAGTACTTC.